Following are 2 T cell receptor beta chains from one sample sequenced in a study of control samples from healthy donors and cancer patients. Assay used: immunoSEQ multiplex PCR; TCRdb lists only in-frame clones, some missing. Of 90,000 to 140,000 clones detected, 83% appear once; the ten largest clones hold roughly an eighth. Sequenced: blood. Source of these receptors: a woman aged 45-60 years in good health.

CDR3 amino acids: CASSADRNYGYTF. CDR3 coding DNA: TGTGCCAGCAGCGCTGACAGAAACTATGGCTACACCTTC. The gene calls are TRBV7-3 and TRBJ1-2; tentative D call: TRBD1 (5 bases). CDR3 length: 13 amino acids. Germline CDR1 and CDR2: SGHTA and FQGTGA. The germline V and J ends were trimmed by 5 bases and 2 bases, with 9 bases remaining between them.

The V gene is TRBV30, the J gene TRBJ2-2; D may be TRBD2 (7 bases). Trimming took off 5 bases at V and 0 bases at J, with 13 bases between the two ends. There are 15 residues in the CDR3. Per germline, CDR1 GTSNPN and CDR2 SVGIG (reference sequence). The CDR3 loop is CAWGGGAANTGELFF. The CDR3 DNA reads as TGTGCCTGGGGAGGGGGGGCGGCGAACACCGGGGAGCTGTTTTTT.